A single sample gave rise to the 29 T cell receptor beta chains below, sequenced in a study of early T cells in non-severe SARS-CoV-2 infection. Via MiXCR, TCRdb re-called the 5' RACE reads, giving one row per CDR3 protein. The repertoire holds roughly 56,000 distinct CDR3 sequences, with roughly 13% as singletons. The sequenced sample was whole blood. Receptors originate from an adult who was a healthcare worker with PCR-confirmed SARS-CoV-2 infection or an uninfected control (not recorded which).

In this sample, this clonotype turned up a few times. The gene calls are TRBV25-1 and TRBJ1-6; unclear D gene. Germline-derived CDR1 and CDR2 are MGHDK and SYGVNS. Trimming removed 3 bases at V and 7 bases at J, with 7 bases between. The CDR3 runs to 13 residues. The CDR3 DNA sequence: TGTGCCAGCAGTGAGGCAGCCAATTCACCCCTCCACTTT. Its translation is CASSEAANSPLHF.

This CDR3 is CASSLDNARDYDEKLFF. For the CDR3, the DNA is TGTGCCAGCAGCTTAGACAATGCTCGGGATTATGATGAAAAACTGTTTTTT. This chain links TRBV11-2 with TRBJ1-4, with D uncertain. The CDR3 is 17 residues long. Germline values: CDR1 SGHAT, CDR2 FQNNGV. The V gene lost 0 bases and the J gene lost 6 bases, with 17 bases spanning the gap.

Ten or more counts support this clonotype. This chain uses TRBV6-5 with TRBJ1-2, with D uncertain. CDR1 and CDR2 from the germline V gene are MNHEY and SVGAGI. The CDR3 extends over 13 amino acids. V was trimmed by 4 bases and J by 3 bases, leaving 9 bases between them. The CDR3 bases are TGTGCCAGCAGTTCCGGAGCGGACTATGGCTACACCTTC. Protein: CASSSGADYGYTF.

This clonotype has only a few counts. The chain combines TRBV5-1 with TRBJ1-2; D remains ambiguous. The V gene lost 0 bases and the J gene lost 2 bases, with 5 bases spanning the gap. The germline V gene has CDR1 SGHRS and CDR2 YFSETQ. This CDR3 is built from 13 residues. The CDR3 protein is CASSLAENYGYTF. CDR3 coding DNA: TGCGCCAGCAGCTTGGCAGAAAACTATGGCTACACCTTC.

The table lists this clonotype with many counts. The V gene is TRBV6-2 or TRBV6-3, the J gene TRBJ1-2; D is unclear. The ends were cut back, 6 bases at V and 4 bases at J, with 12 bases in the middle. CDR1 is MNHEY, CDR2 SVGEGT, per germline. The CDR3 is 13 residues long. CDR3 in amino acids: CASRTPGIYGYTF. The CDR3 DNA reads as TGTGCCAGCAGAACCCCGGGCATCTATGGCTACACCTTC.

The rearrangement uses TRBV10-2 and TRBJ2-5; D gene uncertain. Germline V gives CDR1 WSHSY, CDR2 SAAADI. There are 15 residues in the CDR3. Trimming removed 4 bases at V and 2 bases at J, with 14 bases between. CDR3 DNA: TGCGCCAGCAGTGGGGGTGACGCGAGGCAAGAGACCCAGTACTTC. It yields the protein CASSGGDARQETQYF.

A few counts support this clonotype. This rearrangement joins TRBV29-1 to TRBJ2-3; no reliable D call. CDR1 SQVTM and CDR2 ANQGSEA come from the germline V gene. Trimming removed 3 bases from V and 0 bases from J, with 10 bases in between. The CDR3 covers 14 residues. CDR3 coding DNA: TGCAGCGTTGACGATCCAGGAAGCACAGATACGCAGTATTTT. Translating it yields CSVDDPGSTDTQYF.

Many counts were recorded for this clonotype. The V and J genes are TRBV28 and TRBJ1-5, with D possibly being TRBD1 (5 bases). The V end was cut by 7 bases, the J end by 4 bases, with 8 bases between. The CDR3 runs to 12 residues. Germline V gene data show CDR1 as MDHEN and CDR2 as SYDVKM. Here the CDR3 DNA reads TGTGCCAGCATGGGGGGGAATCAGCCCCAGCATTTT. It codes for CASMGGNQPQHF.

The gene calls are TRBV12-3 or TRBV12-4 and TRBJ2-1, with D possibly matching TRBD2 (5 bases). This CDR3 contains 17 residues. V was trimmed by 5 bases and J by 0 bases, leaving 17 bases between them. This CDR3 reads CASSRRLAESSYNEQFF. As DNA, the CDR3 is TGTGCCAGCAGTCGGAGGCTGGCGGAAAGCTCCTACAATGAGCAGTTCTTC.

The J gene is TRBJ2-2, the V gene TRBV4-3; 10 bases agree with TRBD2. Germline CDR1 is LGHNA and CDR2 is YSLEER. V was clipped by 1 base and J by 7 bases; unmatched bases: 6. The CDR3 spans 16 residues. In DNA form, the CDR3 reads TGCGCCAGCAGCCAAGGTCCTAGCGGGAGAGGCGGGGAGCTGTTTTTT. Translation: CASSQGPSGRGGELFF.

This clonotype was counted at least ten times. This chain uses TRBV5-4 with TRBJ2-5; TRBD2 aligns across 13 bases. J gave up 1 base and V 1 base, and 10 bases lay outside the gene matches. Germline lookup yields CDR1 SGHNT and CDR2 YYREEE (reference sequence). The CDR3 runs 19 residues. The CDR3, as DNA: TGTGCCAGCAGCTTGCCTGGGACTAGCGGGGTGGCTCCCCAAGAGACCCAGTACTTC. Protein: CASSLPGTSGVAPQETQYF.

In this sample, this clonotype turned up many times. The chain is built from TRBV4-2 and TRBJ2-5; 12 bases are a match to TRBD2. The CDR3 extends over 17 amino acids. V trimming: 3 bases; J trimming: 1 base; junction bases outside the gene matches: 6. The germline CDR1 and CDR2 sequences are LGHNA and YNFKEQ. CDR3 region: CASSHQLAGGLQETQYF. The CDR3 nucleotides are TGTGCCAGCAGCCATCAACTAGCGGGGGGCCTCCAAGAGACCCAGTACTTC.

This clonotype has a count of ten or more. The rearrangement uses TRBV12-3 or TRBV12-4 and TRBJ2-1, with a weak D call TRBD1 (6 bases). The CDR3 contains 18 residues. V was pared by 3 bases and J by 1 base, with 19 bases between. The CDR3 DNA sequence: TGTGCCAGCAGTTTCATCTTCCGACAGGTTGGTTCCTACAATGAGCAGTTCTTC. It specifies CASSFIFRQVGSYNEQFF.

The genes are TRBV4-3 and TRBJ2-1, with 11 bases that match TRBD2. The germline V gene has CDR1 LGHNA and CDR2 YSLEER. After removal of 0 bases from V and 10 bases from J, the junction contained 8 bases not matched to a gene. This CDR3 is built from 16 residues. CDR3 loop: CASSQDRVAGGTEQFF. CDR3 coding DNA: TGCGCCAGCAGCCAAGATCGGGTAGCGGGAGGGACCGAGCAGTTCTTC.

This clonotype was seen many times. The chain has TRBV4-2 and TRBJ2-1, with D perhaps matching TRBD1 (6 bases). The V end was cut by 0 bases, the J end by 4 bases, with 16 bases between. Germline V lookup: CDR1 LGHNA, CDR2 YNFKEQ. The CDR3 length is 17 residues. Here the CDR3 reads CASSQDREDRIYNEQFF. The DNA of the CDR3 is TGTGCCAGCAGCCAAGATAGAGAAGACAGGATTTACAATGAGCAGTTCTTC.

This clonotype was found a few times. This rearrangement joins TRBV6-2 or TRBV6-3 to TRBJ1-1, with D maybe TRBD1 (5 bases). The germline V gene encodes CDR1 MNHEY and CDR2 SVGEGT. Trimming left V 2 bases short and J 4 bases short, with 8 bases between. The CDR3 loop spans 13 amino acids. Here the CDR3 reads CASSYGAVTEAFF. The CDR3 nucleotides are TGTGCCAGCAGTTACGGGGCAGTCACTGAAGCTTTCTTT.

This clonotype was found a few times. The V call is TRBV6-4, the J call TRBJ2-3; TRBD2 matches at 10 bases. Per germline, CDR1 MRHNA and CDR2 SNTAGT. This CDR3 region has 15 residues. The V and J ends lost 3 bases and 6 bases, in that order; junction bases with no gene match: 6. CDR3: CASSERASGGDTQYF. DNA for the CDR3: TGTGCCAGCAGTGAACGGGCTAGCGGGGGTGATACGCAGTATTTT.

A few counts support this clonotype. CDR3 in DNA: TGCAGCGTTGAGAAGGGACAGGGGGCGGTTGAAGCTTTCTTT. It translates to CSVEKGQGAVEAFF. The chain couples TRBV29-1 to TRBJ1-1; 12 nucleotides match TRBD1. This CDR3 has 14 amino acids. The germline V gene has CDR1 SQVTM and CDR2 ANQGSEA. Trimming at V came to 3 bases and at J to 7 bases, leaving 6 bases not matched to a gene.

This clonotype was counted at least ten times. Here the CDR3 reads CASSFRGRKNIQYF. CDR3 nucleotide sequence: TGTGCCAGCAGTTTCAGGGGACGGAAGAACATTCAGTACTTC. V is TRBV6-2 or TRBV6-3 and J is TRBJ2-4; possibly TRBD1 for D (6 bases). The germline V gene has CDR1 MNHEY and CDR2 SVGEGT. The CDR3 is 14 amino acids. Trimming cost V 4 bases and J 7 bases, with 14 bases left between them.

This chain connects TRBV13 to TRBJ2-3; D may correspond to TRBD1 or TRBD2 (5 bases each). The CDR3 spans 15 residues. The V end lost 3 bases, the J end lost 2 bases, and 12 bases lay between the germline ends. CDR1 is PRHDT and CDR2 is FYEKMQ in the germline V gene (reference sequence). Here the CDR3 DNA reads TGTGCCAGCAGCTTGGGGGAGTACTCCACAGATACGCAGTATTTT. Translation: CASSLGEYSTDTQYF.

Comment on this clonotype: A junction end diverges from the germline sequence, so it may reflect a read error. CDR3 loop: CASSLTGLGGKYIQYF. Here the CDR3 DNA reads TGTGCCAGCAGCCTCACGGGCCTAGGAGGCAAATACATTCAGTACTTC. This chain uses TRBV11-2 with TRBJ2-4; weak D call: TRBD2 (5 bases). CDR3 length equals 16 residues. Germline CDR1 SGHAT, CDR2 FQNNGV.

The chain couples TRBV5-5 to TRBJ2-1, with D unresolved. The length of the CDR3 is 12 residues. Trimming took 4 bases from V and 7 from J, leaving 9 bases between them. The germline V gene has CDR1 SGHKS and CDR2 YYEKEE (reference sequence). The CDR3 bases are TGTGCCAGCAGCCCCCTTAATAATGAGCAGTTCTTC. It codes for CASSPLNNEQFF. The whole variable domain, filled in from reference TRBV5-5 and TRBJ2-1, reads DAGVTQSPTHLIKTRGQQVTLRCSPISGHKSVSWYQQVLGQGPQFIFQYYEKEERGRGNFPDRFSARQFPNYSSELNVNALLLGDSALYLCASSPLNNEQFFGPGTRLTVL.

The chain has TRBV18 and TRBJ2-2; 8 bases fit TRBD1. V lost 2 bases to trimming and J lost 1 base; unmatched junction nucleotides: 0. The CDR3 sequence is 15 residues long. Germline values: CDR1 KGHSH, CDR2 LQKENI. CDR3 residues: CASSPGTGNTGELFF. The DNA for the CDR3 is TGTGCCAGCTCACCAGGGACAGGGAACACCGGGGAGCTGTTTTTT.

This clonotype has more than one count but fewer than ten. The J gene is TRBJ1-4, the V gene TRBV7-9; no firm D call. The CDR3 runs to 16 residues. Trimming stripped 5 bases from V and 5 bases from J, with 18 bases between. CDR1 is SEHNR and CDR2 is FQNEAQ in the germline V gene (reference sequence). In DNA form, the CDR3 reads TGTGCCAGCAGCGCCCCAGTAGGCACGGCCAATGAAAAACTGTTTTTT. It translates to CASSAPVGTANEKLFF.

The DNA of the CDR3 is TGTGCCAGCAGTTGGGGATTAGCGGAAGGGCAGAGCGAGCAGTACTTC. Translating it yields CASSWGLAEGQSEQYF. The J gene is TRBJ2-7, the V gene TRBV12-3 or TRBV12-4; possible D gene TRBD2, 6 bases. Trimming stripped 4 bases from V and 6 bases from J, with 22 bases between. The CDR3 sequence is 16 residues long.

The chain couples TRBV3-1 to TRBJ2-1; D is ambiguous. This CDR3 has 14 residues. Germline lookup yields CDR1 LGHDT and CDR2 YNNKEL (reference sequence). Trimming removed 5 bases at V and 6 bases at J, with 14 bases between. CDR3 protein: CASSARPHPNEQFF. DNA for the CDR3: TGTGCCAGCAGCGCGAGGCCGCATCCCAATGAGCAGTTCTTC.

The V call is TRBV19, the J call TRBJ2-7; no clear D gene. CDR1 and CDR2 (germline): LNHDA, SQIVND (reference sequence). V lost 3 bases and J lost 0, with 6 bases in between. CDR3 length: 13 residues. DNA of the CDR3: TGTGCCAGTAGTATCCAGGCCTCCTACGAGCAGTACTTC. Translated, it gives CASSIQASYEQYF.

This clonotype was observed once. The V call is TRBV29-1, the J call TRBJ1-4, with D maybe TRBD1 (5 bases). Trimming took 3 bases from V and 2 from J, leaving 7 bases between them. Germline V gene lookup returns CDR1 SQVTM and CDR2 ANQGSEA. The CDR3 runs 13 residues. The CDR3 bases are TGCAGCGTTGACCCAGGGACTAATGAAAAACTGTTTTTT. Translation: CSVDPGTNEKLFF. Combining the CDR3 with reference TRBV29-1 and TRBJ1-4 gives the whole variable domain SAVISQKPSRDICQRGTSLTIQCQVDSQVTMMFWYRQQPGQSLTLIATANQGSEATYESGFVIDKFPISRPNLTFSTLTVSNMSPEDSSIYLCSVDPGTNEKLFFGSGTQLSVL.

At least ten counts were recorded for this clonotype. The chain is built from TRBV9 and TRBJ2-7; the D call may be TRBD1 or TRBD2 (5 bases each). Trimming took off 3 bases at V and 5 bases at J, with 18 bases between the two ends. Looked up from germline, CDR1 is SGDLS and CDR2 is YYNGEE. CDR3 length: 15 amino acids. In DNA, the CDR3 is TGTGCCAGCAGCGACCTTAGTGGGGGAACAAACGAGCAGTACTTC. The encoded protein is CASSDLSGGTNEQYF.